A single count supports the clone carrying this T cell receptor (beta chain). What it binds is unknown. PCR amplification relied on 60 Vbeta primers (plus 13 Jbeta primers). Sequenced by immunoSEQ multiplex PCR; TCRdb stores in-frame clones only, minus some. This sample has about 170,000 clones, with roughly 80% found just once. The data are from a study of cytomegalovirus exposure and HLA in healthy donors. Study-level background: Counted in an early data release were about 85 million unique TCRs from HLA-typed donors. Regarding the study as a whole: It was taken for granted in presence/absence analyses that sequencing depth across donors was roughly uniform.

Germline V CDR1 and CDR2: WNHNN, SYGVQD (reference sequence). V lost 2 bases, J lost 10 bases, and 5 bases stayed unmatched. The CDR3 sequence is 13 residues long. The chain combines TRBV10-1 with TRBJ1-1; 9 bases match TRBD1. The sequencing input was PBMCs. The receptor was isolated from a male donor in good health and CMV-seronegative. The CDR3 coding sequence is TGCGCCAGCAGTGAGCCGGGGACAGGGCGAGCTTTCTTT. Translation gives CASSEPGTGRAFF.